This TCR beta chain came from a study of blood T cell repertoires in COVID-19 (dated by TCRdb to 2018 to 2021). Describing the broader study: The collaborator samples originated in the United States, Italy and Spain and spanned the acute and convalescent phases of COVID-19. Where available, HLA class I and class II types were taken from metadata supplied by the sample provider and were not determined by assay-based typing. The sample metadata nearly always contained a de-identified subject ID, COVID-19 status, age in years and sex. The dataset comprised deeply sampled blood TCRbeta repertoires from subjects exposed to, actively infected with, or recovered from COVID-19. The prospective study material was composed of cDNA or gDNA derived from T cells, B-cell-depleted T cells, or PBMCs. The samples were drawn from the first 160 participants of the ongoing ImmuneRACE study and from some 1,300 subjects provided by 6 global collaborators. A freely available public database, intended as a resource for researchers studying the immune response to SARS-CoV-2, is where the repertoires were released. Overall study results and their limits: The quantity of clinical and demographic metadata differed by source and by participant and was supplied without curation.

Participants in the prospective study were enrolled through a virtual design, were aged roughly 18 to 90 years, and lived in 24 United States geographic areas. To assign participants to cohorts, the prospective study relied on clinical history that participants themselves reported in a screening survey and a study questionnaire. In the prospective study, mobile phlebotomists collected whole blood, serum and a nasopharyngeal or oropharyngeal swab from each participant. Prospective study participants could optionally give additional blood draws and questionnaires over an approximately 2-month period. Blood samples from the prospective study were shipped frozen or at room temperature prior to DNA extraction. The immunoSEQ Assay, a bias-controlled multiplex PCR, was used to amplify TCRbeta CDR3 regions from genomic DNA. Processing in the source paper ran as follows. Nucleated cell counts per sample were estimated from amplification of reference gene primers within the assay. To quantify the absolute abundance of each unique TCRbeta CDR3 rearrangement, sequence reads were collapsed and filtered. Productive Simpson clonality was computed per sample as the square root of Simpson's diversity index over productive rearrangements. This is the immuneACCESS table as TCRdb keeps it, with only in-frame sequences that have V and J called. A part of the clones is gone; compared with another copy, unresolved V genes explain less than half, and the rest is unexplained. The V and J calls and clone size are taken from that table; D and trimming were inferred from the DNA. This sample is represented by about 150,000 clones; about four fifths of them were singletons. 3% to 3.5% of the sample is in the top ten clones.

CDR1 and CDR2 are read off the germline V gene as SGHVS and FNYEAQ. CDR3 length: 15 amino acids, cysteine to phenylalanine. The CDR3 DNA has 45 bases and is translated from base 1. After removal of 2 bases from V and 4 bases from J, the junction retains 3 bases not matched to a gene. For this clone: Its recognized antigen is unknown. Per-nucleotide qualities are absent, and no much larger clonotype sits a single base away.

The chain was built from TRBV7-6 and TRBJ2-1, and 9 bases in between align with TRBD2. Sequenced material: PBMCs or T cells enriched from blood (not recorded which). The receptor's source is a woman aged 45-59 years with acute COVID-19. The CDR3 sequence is CASSLRLAGYNEQFF. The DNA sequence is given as TGTGCCAGCAGCTTAAGGCTAGCGGGGTACAATGAGCAGTTCTTC.